This T cell receptor (beta chain) was identified during a study of shared T cell receptors in the human thymus. This CDR3 is built from 16 residues. After removal of 2 bases from V and 3 bases from J, the junction contained 10 bases not matched to a gene. CDR1 is SGHKS, CDR2 YYEKEE, per germline (reference sequence). Here immunoSEQ multiplex PCR was the method, and the copy in TCRdb shows in-frame clones only, minus some. The top ten hold roughly 0.0087% of the sample, which has some 660,000 clones, more than 70% seen once. The data were also submitted as part of a second study, on human thymus T cells. Per that study: An apparent bias in V and J gene usage was seen in thymic and blood repertoires.

The rearrangement joins TRBV5-5 to TRBJ1-1, with 7 bases matching TRBD1. Sequencing input: thymocytes. The source is a boy under three years old with a congenital heart defect. The CDR3 DNA sequence: TGTGCCAGCAGCTTAGGACCCGGGACAGCCGACACTGAAGCTTTCTTT. Its protein product is CASSLGPGTADTEAFF.